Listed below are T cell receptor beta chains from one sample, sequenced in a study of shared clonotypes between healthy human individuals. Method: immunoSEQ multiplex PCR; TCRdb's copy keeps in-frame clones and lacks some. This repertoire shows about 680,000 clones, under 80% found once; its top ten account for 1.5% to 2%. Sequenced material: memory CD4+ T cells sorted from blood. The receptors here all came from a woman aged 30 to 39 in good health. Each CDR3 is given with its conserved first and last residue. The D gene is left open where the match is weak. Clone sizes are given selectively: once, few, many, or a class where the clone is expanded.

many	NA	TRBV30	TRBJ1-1	CAWSVGVNTEAFF	TGTGCCTGGAGTGTAGGGGTGAACACTGAAGCTTTCTTT
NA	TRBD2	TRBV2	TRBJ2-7	CASSSAVAGASEQYF	TGTGCCAGCAGTTCTGCGGTAGCGGGAGCCTCCGAGCAGTACTTC
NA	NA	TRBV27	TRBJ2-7	CASRENSAYEQYF	TGTGCCAGCAGGGAAAACAGCGCCTACGAGCAGTACTTC
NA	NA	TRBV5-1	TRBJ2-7	CASSLEAYEQYF	TGCGCCAGCAGCTTGGAAGCTTACGAGCAGTACTTC
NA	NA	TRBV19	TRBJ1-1	CASTSGRGGTEAFF	TGTGCCAGTACATCAGGGAGAGGGGGCACTGAAGCTTTCTTT
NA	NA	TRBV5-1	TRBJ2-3	CASSLGSLAGRGTDTQYF	TGCGCCAGCAGCTTGGGGTCACTGGCGGGAAGGGGGACAGATACGCAGTATTTT
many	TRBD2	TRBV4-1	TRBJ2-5	CASSQGGLAGGTLETQYF	TGCGCCAGCAGCCAAGGGGGACTAGCGGGAGGGACCCTAGAGACCCAGTACTTC
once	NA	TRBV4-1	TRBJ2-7	CASSQLPGSEQYF	TGCGCCAGCAGCCAACTGCCAGGGTCCGAGCAGTACTTC
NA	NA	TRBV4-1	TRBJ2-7	CASSQRDLYEQYF	TGCGCCAGCAGCCAACGGGACCTCTACGAGCAGTACTTC
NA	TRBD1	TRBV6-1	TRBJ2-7	CASRQGTGGVSYF	TGTGCCAGCAGACAGGGGACAGGGGGCGTTTCGTACTTC
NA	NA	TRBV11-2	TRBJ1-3	CASSPEELWAGSGNTIYF	TGTGCCAGCAGCCCCGAAGAGTTGTGGGCAGGGTCTGGAAACACCATATATTTT
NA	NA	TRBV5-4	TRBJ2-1	CASSLAQGGYNEQFF	TGTGCCAGCAGCTTGGCACAGGGGGGGTACAATGAGCAGTTCTTC
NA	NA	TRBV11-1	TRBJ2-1	CASKASVSNEQFF	TGTGCCAGCAAGGCTTCCGTTAGCAATGAGCAGTTCTTC
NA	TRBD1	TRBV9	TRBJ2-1	CASSEGQGLYNEQFF	TGTGCCAGCAGCGAGGGACAGGGACTTTACAATGAGCAGTTCTTC
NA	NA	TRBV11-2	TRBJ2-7	CASSFSPDYEQYF	TGTGCCAGCAGCTTTAGTCCGGATTACGAGCAGTACTTC
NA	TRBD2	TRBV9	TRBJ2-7	CASSARTSGGYEQYF	TGTGCCAGCAGCGCAAGGACTAGCGGAGGTTACGAGCAGTACTTC
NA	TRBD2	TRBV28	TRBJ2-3	CASSRGTSGIITDTQYF	TGTGCCAGCAGCCGAGGAACTAGCGGGATTATCACAGATACGCAGTATTTT
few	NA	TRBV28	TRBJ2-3	CASSKGGRNTDTQYF	TGTGCCAGCAGCAAAGGGGGTCGTAACACAGATACGCAGTATTTT
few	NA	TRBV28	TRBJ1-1	CASSLSTEAFF	TGTGCCAGCAGTTTAAGCACTGAAGCTTTCTTT
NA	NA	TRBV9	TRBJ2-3	CASSVAAVKDTQYF	TGTGCCAGCAGCGTAGCGGCAGTCAAAGATACGCAGTATTTT
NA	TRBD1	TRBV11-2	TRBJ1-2	CASSPGTGVFYGYTF	TGTGCCAGCAGCCCTGGGACAGGCGTTTTCTATGGCTACACCTTC
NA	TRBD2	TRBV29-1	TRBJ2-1	CRAIVASGIYNEQFF	TGCAGAGCCATCGTGGCTAGCGGGATCTACAATGAGCAGTTCTTC
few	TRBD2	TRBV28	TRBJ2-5	CASSFGLAGSQETQYF	TGTGCCAGCAGTTTCGGGCTAGCGGGAAGCCAAGAGACCCAGTACTTC
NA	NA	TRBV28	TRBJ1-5	CASSFDGYNQPQHF	TGTGCCAGCAGTTTTGACGGCTACAATCAGCCCCAGCATTTT
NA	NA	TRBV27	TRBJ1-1	CASSLRLPSTEAFF	TGTGCCAGCAGTTTAAGGCTACCGAGCACTGAAGCTTTCTTT
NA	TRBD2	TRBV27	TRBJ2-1	CASSTRLAGVSNEQFF	TGTGCCAGCAGCACGCGACTAGCGGGAGTCTCCAATGAGCAGTTCTTC
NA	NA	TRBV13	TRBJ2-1	CASSPPLFERTYNEQFF	TGTGCCAGCAGCCCGCCCCTCTTCGAGCGAACCTACAATGAGCAGTTCTTC
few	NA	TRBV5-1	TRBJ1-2	CASSRDSNYGYTF	TGCGCCAGCAGCCGCGACAGTAACTATGGCTACACCTTC
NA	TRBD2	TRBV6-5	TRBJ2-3	CASSYSLAGGGNTQYF	TGTGCCAGCAGTTACTCGCTAGCGGGAGGTGGAAATACGCAGTATTTT
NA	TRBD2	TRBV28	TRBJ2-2	CASSLGRVHTGELFF	TGTGCCAGCAGTTTGGGGAGGGTACACACCGGGGAGCTGTTTTTT
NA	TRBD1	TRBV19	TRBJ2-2	CASSISPGGATGELFF	TGTGCCAGTAGTATCTCCCCAGGGGGCGCGACCGGGGAGCTGTTTTTT
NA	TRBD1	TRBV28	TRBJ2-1	CASSRGQGIWNEQFF	TGTGCCAGCAGTCGGGGACAGGGAATCTGGAATGAGCAGTTCTTC
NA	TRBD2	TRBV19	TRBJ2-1	CASSYPGSGKEEQFF	TGTGCCAGTAGTTACCCCGGGAGCGGGAAGGAAGAGCAGTTCTTC
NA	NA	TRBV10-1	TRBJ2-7	CASSESAGYGEQYF	TGCGCCAGCAGTGAGTCGGCAGGGTACGGCGAGCAGTACTTC
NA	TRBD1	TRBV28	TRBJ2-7	CASSFPRAGGSYEQYF	TGTGCCAGCAGTTTTCCTCGGGCAGGGGGCTCCTACGAGCAGTACTTC
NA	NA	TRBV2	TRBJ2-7	CASEFVPLDKQYF	TGTGCCAGCGAATTTGTCCCCTTAGACAAGCAGTACTTC
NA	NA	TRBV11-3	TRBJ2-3	CASSPGQFGDTQYF	TGTGCCAGCAGCCCGGGACAATTTGGGGATACGCAGTATTTT
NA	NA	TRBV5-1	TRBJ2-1	CASSLEGGPNEQFF	TGCGCCAGCAGCTTGGAGGGAGGCCCGAATGAGCAGTTCTTC
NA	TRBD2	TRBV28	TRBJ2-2	CASSLGGRDTGELFF	TGTGCCAGCAGTTTAGGGGGGAGGGACACCGGGGAGCTGTTTTTT
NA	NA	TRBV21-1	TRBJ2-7	CASSHRDRVNAISYEQYF	TGTGCCAGCAGCCACCGGGACAGGGTCAACGCGATCTCCTACGAGCAGTACTTC
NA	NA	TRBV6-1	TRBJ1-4	CASSQTGRGLFF	TGTGCCAGCAGCCAAACTGGAAGAGGGCTGTTTTTT
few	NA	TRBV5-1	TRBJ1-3	CASSFETGRAGNTIYF	TGCGCCAGCAGCTTCGAGACCGGGAGGGCTGGAAACACCATATATTTT
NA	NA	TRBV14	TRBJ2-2	CASSLRLAGELFF	TGTGCCAGCAGCCTGAGACTCGCCGGGGAGCTGTTTTTT
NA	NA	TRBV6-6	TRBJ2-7	CASSTDGQRYF	TGTGCCAGCAGTACCGACGGCCAACGGTACTTC